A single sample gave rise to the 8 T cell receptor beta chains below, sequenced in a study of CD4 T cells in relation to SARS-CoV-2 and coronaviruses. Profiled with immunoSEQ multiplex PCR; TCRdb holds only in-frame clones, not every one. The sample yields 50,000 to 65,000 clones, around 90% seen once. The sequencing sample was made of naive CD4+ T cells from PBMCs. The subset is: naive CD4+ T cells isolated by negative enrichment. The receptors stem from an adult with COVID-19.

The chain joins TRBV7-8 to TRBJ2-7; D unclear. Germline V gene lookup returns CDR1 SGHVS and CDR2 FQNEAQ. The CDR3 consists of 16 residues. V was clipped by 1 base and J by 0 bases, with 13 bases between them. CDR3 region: CASSLVIHSPSYEQYF. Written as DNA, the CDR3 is TGTGCCAGCAGCTTAGTGATACATTCCCCCTCCTACGAGCAGTACTTC.

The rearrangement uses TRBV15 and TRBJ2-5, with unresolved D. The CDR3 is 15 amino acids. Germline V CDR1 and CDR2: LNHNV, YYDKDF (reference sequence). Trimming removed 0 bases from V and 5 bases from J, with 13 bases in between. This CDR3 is CATSRDSKVGETQYF. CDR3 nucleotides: TGTGCCACCAGCAGAGATAGTAAGGTTGGGGAGACCCAGTACTTC.

CDR3 amino acids: CAITSLAGVNEQYF. The CDR3 DNA follows: TGTGCCATCACCTCTCTAGCGGGAGTCAACGAGCAGTACTTC. V is TRBV10-3 and J is TRBJ2-7; 10 bases are a match to TRBD2. CDR1 is ENHRY and CDR2 is SYGVKD in the germline V gene. With V trimmed by 7 bases and J by 5 bases, 8 bases remained unmatched. This CDR3 region has 14 residues.

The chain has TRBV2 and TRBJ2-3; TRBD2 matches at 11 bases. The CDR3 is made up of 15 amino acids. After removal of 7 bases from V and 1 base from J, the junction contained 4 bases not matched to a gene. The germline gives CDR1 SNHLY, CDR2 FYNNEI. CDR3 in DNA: TGTGCCAGCACCTCGGGACTAGCGGGCACAGATACGCAGTATTTT. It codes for CASTSGLAGTDTQYF.

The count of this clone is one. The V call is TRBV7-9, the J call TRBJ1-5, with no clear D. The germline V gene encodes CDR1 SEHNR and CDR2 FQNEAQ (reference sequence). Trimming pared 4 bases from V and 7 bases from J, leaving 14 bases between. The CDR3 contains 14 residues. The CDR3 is CASSSLPGEQPQHF. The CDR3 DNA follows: TGTGCCAGCAGCTCCCTACCGGGCGAGCAGCCCCAGCATTTT.

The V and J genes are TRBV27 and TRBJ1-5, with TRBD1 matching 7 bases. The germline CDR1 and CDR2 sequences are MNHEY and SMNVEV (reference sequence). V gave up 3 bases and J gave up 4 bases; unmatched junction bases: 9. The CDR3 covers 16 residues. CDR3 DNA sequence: TGTGCCAGCAGTTTTGGGTCCGGGACAGTAAATCAGCCCCAGCATTTT. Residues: CASSFGSGTVNQPQHF.

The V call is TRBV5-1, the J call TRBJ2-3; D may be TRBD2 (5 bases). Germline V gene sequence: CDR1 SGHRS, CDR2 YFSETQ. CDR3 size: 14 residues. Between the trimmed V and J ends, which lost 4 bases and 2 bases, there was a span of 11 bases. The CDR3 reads CASSATTSTDTQYF. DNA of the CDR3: TGCGCCAGCAGCGCGACTACCTCCACAGATACGCAGTATTTT.

CDR3 residues: CASSLALAGVADTQYF. The CDR3 region has the DNA TGTGCCAGCAGCTTGGCGCTAGCGGGAGTAGCAGATACGCAGTATTTT. The chain joins TRBV5-4 to TRBJ2-3; TRBD2 matches at 10 bases. Germline CDR1 SGHNT, CDR2 YYREEE (reference sequence). This CDR3 is 16 amino acids long. Unmatched junction bases numbered 5, after V lost 0 bases and J lost 4 bases.